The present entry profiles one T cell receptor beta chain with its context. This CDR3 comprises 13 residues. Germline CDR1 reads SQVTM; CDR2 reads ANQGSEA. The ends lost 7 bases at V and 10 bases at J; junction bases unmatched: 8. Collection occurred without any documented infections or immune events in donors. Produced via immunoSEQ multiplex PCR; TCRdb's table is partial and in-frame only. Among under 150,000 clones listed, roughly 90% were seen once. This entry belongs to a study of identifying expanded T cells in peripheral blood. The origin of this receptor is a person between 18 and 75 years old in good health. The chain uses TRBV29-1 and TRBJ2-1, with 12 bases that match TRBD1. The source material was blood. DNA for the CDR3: TGCAGCGCTTTGGGACAGGGGGCTGGAGAGCAGTTCTTC. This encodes CSALGQGAGEQFF.